The 23 T cell receptor beta chains listed next were all sequenced from one sample in a study of T-cell reconstitution after alpha-beta-depleted transplantation in children. For TCRbeta, the library was prepared with unique molecular identifiers. TCRdb reprocessed the PCR reads via MiXCR and lists one record per CDR3 protein. This sample yields 250,000 to 350,000 distinct CDR3 sequences, of which 9.9% are seen a single time; 10% belongs to the top ten. The starting material was PBMCs from the stem cell graft donor, obtained from the stem cell graft. Every receptor here comes from a human donor who donated a stem cell graft to a child with SCID.

This clonotype was counted between two and nine times. The CDR3 DNA is TGTGCCAGCAGTTACTTGTCGTCGTCGGAGACCCAGTACTTC. This encodes CASSYLSSSETQYF. This chain uses TRBV6-5 with TRBJ2-5; D is undetermined. V was pared by 1 base and J by 5 bases, with 11 bases between. The V gene's germline CDR1 is MNHEY and CDR2 SVGAGI. The CDR3 loop spans 14 amino acids.

The sample holds a few counts of this clonotype. The V gene is TRBV4-2, the J gene TRBJ2-5; maybe TRBD2 (5 bases). Per germline, CDR1 LGHNA and CDR2 YNFKEQ. Trimming shortened V by 8 bases and J by 4 bases, and 11 bases separated the two germline ends. The CDR3 is made up of 12 amino acids. The CDR3 protein is CASGEWGETQYF. CDR3 nucleotides: TGTGCCAGCGGGGAGTGGGGAGAGACCCAGTACTTC.

The V gene is TRBV2, the J gene TRBJ2-1, with D tentatively TRBD1 (5 bases). This CDR3 contains 15 residues. V lost 7 bases, J lost 0 bases, and 13 bases lay in between. Germline CDR1 reads SNHLY; CDR2 reads FYNNEI. The CDR3 sequence is CASKLGRSSYNEQFF. The CDR3 bases are TGTGCCAGCAAGTTGGGGCGGAGCTCCTACAATGAGCAGTTCTTC. Complete variable domain (other parts from reference TRBV2 and TRBJ2-1): EPEVTQTPSHQVTQMGQEVILRCVPISNHLYFYWYRQILGQKVEFLVSFYNNEISEKSEIFDDQFSVERPDGSNFTLKIRSTKLEDSAMYFCASKLGRSSYNEQFFGPGTRLTVL.

At least ten counts were recorded for this clonotype. The rearrangement links TRBV16 to TRBJ1-1; D remains unclear. Germline V gene data show CDR1 as KGHSY and CDR2 as FQNENV. The V and J ends lost 3 bases and 2 bases respectively, with 13 bases between them. This CDR3 spans 15 amino acids. The CDR3 DNA follows: TGTGCCAGCAGCCAGCAACCGGCCCAAAACACTGAAGCTTTCTTT. The encoded protein is CASSQQPAQNTEAFF.

This clonotype was detected ten times or more. J is TRBJ2-5 and V is TRBV7-8; the D is unclear. V was clipped by 5 bases and J by 1 base, with 11 bases between them. The CDR3 spans 14 residues. Looked up from germline, CDR1 is SGHVS and CDR2 is FQNEAQ. In nucleotides, the CDR3 is TGTGCCAGCAGCCCATCGAGGACCCAAGAGACCCAGTACTTC. This gives the protein CASSPSRTQETQYF. The full variable domain, in which reference TRBV7-8 and TRBJ2-5 provide the parts outside the CDR3, is GAGVSQSPRYKVAKRGQDVALRCDPISGHVSLFWYQQALGQGPEFLTYFQNEAQLDKSGLPSDRFFAERPEGSVSTLKIQRTQQEDSAVYLCASSPSRTQETQYFGPGTRLLVL.

The chain couples TRBV25-1 to TRBJ1-1; TRBD1 is a possible D gene (5 bases). Germline-derived CDR1 and CDR2 are MGHDK and SYGVNS. Trimming took off 2 bases at V and 5 bases at J, with 12 bases between the two ends. The CDR3 loop spans 14 amino acids. CDR3 DNA sequence: TGTGCCAGCAGTGAAATGAGGGGTCGAACTGAAGCTTTCTTT. Its translation is CASSEMRGRTEAFF.

This clonotype was recorded a few times. V is TRBV5-6 and J is TRBJ2-7; D possibly corresponds to TRBD1 (5 bases). V was cut by 0 bases and J by 6 bases, with 16 bases left in between. The CDR3 extends over 15 amino acids. CDR1 SGHDT and CDR2 YYEEEE come from the germline V gene. This chain's CDR3 is CASSLAGLFGSEQYF. The CDR3 DNA reads TGTGCCAGCAGCTTGGCAGGGCTCTTTGGTAGCGAGCAGTACTTC. The full variable domain, rest sourced from reference TRBV5-6 and TRBJ2-7, is DAGVTQSPTHLIKTRGQQVTLRCSPKSGHDTVSWYQQALGQGPQFIFQYYEEEERQRGNFPDRFSGHQFPNYSSELNVNALLLGDSALYLCASSLAGLFGSEQYFGPGTRLTVT.

This clonotype was found many times. CDR3 bases: TGCAGTGTGACGATGGGAGTGGGCTACACCTTC. Amino acid sequence: CSVTMGVGYTF. The rearrangement uses TRBV20-1 and TRBJ1-2; no definite D call. Trimming took off 7 bases at V and 8 bases at J, with 14 bases between the two ends. The CDR3 is 11 residues long. Germline V gene lookup returns CDR1 DFQATT and CDR2 SNEGSKA (reference sequence).

This sequence joins TRBV7-9 and TRBJ2-7; 7 bases are a match to TRBD1. The CDR3 contains 15 residues. The trim removed 5 bases at V and 0 bases at J, leaving 7 bases unmatched. Germline CDR1 is SEHNR and CDR2 is FQNEAQ (reference sequence). The CDR3 here is CASSRSGDSSYEQYF. The CDR3 bases are TGTGCCAGCAGCCGCTCAGGGGACAGCTCCTACGAGCAGTACTTC.

The sample holds many counts of this clonotype. The V gene is TRBV5-1, the J gene TRBJ2-1, with a possible D match to TRBD1 (6 bases). Germline CDR1 and CDR2: SGHRS and YFSETQ. Trimming left V 0 bases short and J 7 bases short, with 8 bases between. The CDR3 spans 13 residues. CDR3: CASSLAGENEQFF. The CDR3 bases are TGCGCCAGCAGCTTGGCAGGGGAAAATGAGCAGTTCTTC.

In this sample, this clonotype turned up a few times. The chain carries TRBV20-1 and TRBJ2-7; D is undetermined. CDR1 and CDR2 from the germline V gene are DFQATT and SNEGSKA (reference sequence). The CDR3 runs 14 residues. The ends were cut back, 5 bases at V and 0 bases at J, with 14 bases in the middle. This chain's CDR3 is CSAARDTTSYEQYF. CDR3 nucleotide sequence: TGCAGTGCTGCCAGAGACACCACCTCCTACGAGCAGTACTTC.

Many counts were recorded for this clonotype. The chain joins TRBV10-3 to TRBJ2-5; either TRBD1 or TRBD2 may fit D (5 bases each). Between the trimmed V and J ends, which lost 1 base and 0 bases, there was a span of 9 bases. This CDR3 spans 15 amino acids. CDR1 and CDR2 (germline): ENHRY, SYGVKD. This chain's CDR3 is CAISEFVGDQETQYF. Here the CDR3 DNA reads TGTGCCATCAGTGAGTTCGTGGGGGACCAAGAGACCCAGTACTTC.

This clonotype has more than one count but fewer than ten. The V gene is TRBV12-3 or TRBV12-4, the J gene TRBJ2-6; 9 positions agree with TRBD2. The CDR3 is 18 amino acids. The V segment lost 7 bases and the J segment 0 bases; nucleotides outside the gene matches: 10. This chain's CDR3 is CASIPLAGGNSGANVLTF. In DNA, the CDR3 is TGTGCCAGCATTCCCCTGGCGGGGGGGAACTCTGGGGCCAACGTCCTGACTTTC.

This clonotype was seen many times. The rearrangement joins TRBV5-1 to TRBJ1-1, with D unclear. The germline V gene has CDR1 SGHRS and CDR2 YFSETQ. The CDR3 is made up of 15 amino acids. The V and J ends lost 0 bases and 0 bases respectively, with 9 bases between them. CDR3 bases: TGCGCCAGCAGCTTGGCGACCATAATGAACACTGAAGCTTTCTTT. This codes for CASSLATIMNTEAFF.

This clonotype occurred many times. V and J are TRBV5-1 and TRBJ2-7, with D uncertain. CDR3 length equals 14 residues. The germline CDR1 and CDR2 sequences are SGHRS and YFSETQ. Trimming took 1 base from V and 4 from J, leaving 12 bases between them. CDR3 DNA sequence: TGCGCCAGCAGCTTGCCTGGGATTCAATACGAGCAGTACTTC. Amino acid sequence: CASSLPGIQYEQYF.

The rearrangement uses TRBV7-9 and TRBJ1-4; D gene uncertain. The CDR3 is 15 residues long. Deletions cut 1 base from V and 8 bases from J, with 14 bases between. CDR1 SEHNR and CDR2 FQNEAQ come from the germline V gene (reference sequence). The DNA of the CDR3 is TGTGCCAGCAGCTTAGAAGGGCGGCTCCGCGAAAAACTGTTTTTT. The encoded protein is CASSLEGRLREKLFF.

This clonotype was counted a few times. The J gene is TRBJ2-5, the V gene TRBV14; D may be TRBD2 (5 bases). Germline CDR1 is SGHDN and CDR2 is FVKESK. This CDR3 has 15 residues. With 4 bases removed from V and 5 bases from J, the gap between germline ends came to 17 bases. This CDR3 reads CASSPSAGEGETQYF. CDR3 coding DNA: TGTGCCAGCAGCCCAAGTGCCGGGGAAGGGGAGACCCAGTACTTC.

The J gene is TRBJ2-1, the V gene TRBV7-9; TRBD2 is a possible D gene (5 bases). The CDR3 contains 15 residues. In germline, CDR1 is SEHNR, CDR2 FQNEAQ (reference sequence). V lost 5 bases and J 5 bases, leaving 16 bases between the germline ends. The CDR3, as DNA: TGTGCCAGCAGCCGGGGATCCCTGGGTCACAATGAGCAGTTCTTC. This translates into CASSRGSLGHNEQFF.

The gene calls are TRBV5-1 and TRBJ2-1; D gene unclear. CDR3 length: 14 residues. V was cut by 4 bases and J by 4 bases, with 12 bases left in between. Germline V gene lookup returns CDR1 SGHRS and CDR2 YFSETQ. The CDR3 region is CASSRQDSYNEQFF. The CDR3 nucleotides are TGCGCCAGCAGCCGTCAAGACTCTTACAATGAGCAGTTCTTC.

This chain connects TRBV5-1 to TRBJ1-1; 8 bases agree with TRBD1. The junction had 16 bases not matched to a gene; V was cut back by 4 bases and J by 5 bases. CDR3 length: 17 amino acids. Germline lookup yields CDR1 SGHRS and CDR2 YFSETQ. CDR3 amino acids: CASSGGTGTNRRTEAFF. The CDR3 bases are TGCGCCAGCAGCGGGGGGACAGGAACGAACCGTAGAACTGAAGCTTTCTTT.

The J gene is TRBJ2-7, the V gene TRBV29-1, with TRBD2 matching over 11 bases. The V gene end was trimmed by 6 bases and the J gene end by 2 bases; junction bases not matched to a gene: 3. The CDR3 runs to 13 residues. The germline V gene encodes CDR1 SQVTM and CDR2 ANQGSEA. The CDR3 is CSVGLAGPYEQYF. CDR3 coding DNA: TGCAGCGTAGGACTAGCGGGCCCCTACGAGCAGTACTTC.

The chain employs TRBV18 and TRBJ2-5; TRBD1 might be the D (7 bases). Germline V gene lookup returns CDR1 KGHSH and CDR2 LQKENI. The CDR3 is 15 amino acids. The V gene lost 0 bases and the J gene lost 5 bases, with 13 bases spanning the gap. CDR3 sequence (DNA): TGTGCCAGCTCACCACCCGGAGGGGGCAGGGAGACCCAGTACTTC. Its translation: CASSPPGGGRETQYF. Filled out from reference TRBV18 and TRBJ2-5, the complete variable domain reads NAGVMQNPRHLVRRRGQEARLRCSPMKGHSHVYWYRQLPEEGLKFMVYLQKENIIDESGMPKERFSAEFPKEGPSILRIQQVVRGDSAAYFCASSPPGGGRETQYFGPGTRLLVL.

As concerns this clonotype: At one boundary the junction diverges from the germline segment, which might be a read error. This chain links TRBV24-1 with TRBJ2-3; no clear D. The CDR3 has 14 amino acids. Looked up from germline, CDR1 is KGHDR and CDR2 is SFDVKD. CDR3 DNA sequence: TGTGACACCAGTGGCGGATCTAGCACAGATACGCAGTATTTT. It is translated as CDTSGGSSTDTQYF.